This TCR beta chain came from a study of molecular identifiers for immune sequencing clone quantification. Overall study: RNA from approximately 20,000 or 100,000 naive CD8 cells was split five ways in replicates, with four sequenced.

Study-wide results and limits: Clones of above 20 RNA copies carried over 98% of effector molecules; in naive cells they carried under 1%.

Note on this clonotype: Its specificity is not known.

Libraries of naive CD8 cells were prepared from 20,000 to 1,000,000 sorted cells using 10%, 30% or 50% RNA. Sorting isolated naive CD8 T cells as CD8+CD4-CCR7+CD45RA+ events. TCRdb reprocessed the PCR reads with MiXCR, giving one entry per CDR3 protein. The sample records about 640,000 distinct CDR3 sequences, 15% to 20% being singletons. Germline-derived CDR1 and CDR2 are SGHKS and YYEKEE (reference sequence). The CDR3 contains 14 residues. V lost 2 bases, J lost 2 bases, and 10 bases lay in between. The source of this sequence is a human donor in good health. Some libraries in this study had Jurkat cell RNA spiked in. V and J are TRBV5-5 and TRBJ1-1, with a possible D match to TRBD1 (5 bases). Sequencing was carried out using naive CD8+ T cells from blood, with Jurkat cell RNA spiked in. Subset described: FACS-sorted CD8+CD4-CCR7+CD45RA+ naive T cells. Here the CDR3 reads CASSFLGGNTEAFF. The CDR3 DNA is TGTGCCAGCAGCTTTCTCGGGGGTAACACTGAAGCTTTCTTT.